Below are 13 T cell receptor beta chains sequenced from a single sample in a study of cytomegalovirus exposure and HLA in healthy donors. The PCR contained 60 Vbeta and 13 Jbeta primers. The method was immunoSEQ multiplex PCR; TCRdb's version includes in-frame clones alone and lacks a portion of them. The sample has about 200,000 clones, around 85% seen once. Sequencing was performed on PBMCs. These receptors came from a girl aged 2-10 years in good health and CMV-seronegative.

As concerns this clone: Different DNA sequences within this sample yield the same CDR3. The chain has TRBV7-9 and TRBJ2-3; TRBD2 aligns across 8 bases. Per the germline V gene, CDR1 is SEHNR and CDR2 is FQNEAQ (reference sequence). The CDR3 is 15 amino acids. V shed 3 bases and J 0 bases; nucleotides not matched to a gene: 2. CDR3 region: CASSLLAGSTDTQYF. CDR3 sequence (DNA): TGTGCCAGCAGCTTGTTAGCGGGGAGCACAGATACGCAGTATTTT. Drawing the rest from reference TRBV7-9 and TRBJ2-3, the complete variable domain is DTGVSQNPRHKITKRGQNVTFRCDPISEHNRLYWYRQTLGQGPEFLTYFQNEAQLEKSRLLSDRFSAERPKGSFSTLEIQRTEQGDSAMYLCASSLLAGSTDTQYFGPGTRLTVL.

This clone appeared a few times. Different DNA sequences within this sample yield the same CDR3. The chain employs TRBV9 and TRBJ2-1, with TRBD2 identical over 9 bases. After removal of 0 bases from V and 4 bases from J, the junction contained 2 bases not matched to a gene. Germline V gives CDR1 SGDLS, CDR2 YYNGEE. CDR3 length: 15 residues. The CDR3 is CASSVGAGGYNEQFF. CDR3 sequence (DNA): TGTGCCAGCAGCGTAGGAGCGGGGGGTTACAATGAGCAGTTCTTC.

This clone was recorded a few times. The chain has TRBV6-6 and TRBJ1-1, with D possibly being TRBD1 (5 bases). The CDR3 is made up of 15 amino acids. Trimming cost V 6 bases and J 5 bases, with 19 bases left between them. Germline loops: CDR1 MNHNY, CDR2 SVGAGI (reference sequence). The chain's CDR3 is CASRTPGFTDTEAFF. The CDR3, as DNA: TGTGCCAGCAGGACTCCAGGGTTTACAGATACTGAAGCTTTCTTT.

In its sample, this clone was seen a few times. Here the CDR3 DNA reads TGTGCCAGCAGCGGTACTTACGGGGGGATATACGAGCAGTACTTC. It translates to CASSGTYGGIYEQYF. V usage is TRBV7-9 and J usage is TRBJ2-7; 7 nucleotides match TRBD2. Germline assignment: CDR1 SEHNR and CDR2 FQNEAQ (reference sequence). The CDR3 covers 15 residues. V dropped 5 bases and J dropped 4; count of bases not matched to a gene: 11.

This clone came up a few times. The chain couples TRBV6-6 to TRBJ2-7; 10 nucleotides agree with TRBD1. V shed 3 bases and J 1 base; nucleotides not matched to a gene: 6. The germline gives CDR1 MNHNY, CDR2 SVGAGI (reference sequence). The CDR3 runs to 16 residues. CDR3 DNA: TGTGCCAGCAGTTATAATCCGGACAGGGGGTCCTACGAGCAGTACTTC. Amino acid sequence: CASSYNPDRGSYEQYF.

Details on this clone: Its ends do not fully match the called genes, so a read error is possible. CDR3 sequence: CASSPYTLAGTGTQYF. The CDR3 DNA reads as TGTGCCAGCAGCCCCTACACACTAGCGGGGACAGGTACGCAGTATTTT. This chain connects TRBV7-2 to TRBJ2-3; 10 bases map to TRBD2. Per germline, CDR1 SGHTA and CDR2 FQGNSA. The CDR3 extends over 16 amino acids.

This clone has only a few counts. The chain carries TRBV7-9 and TRBJ1-2, with 11 bases that match TRBD1. Germline V lookup: CDR1 SEHNR, CDR2 FQNEAQ (reference sequence). The CDR3 loop spans 15 amino acids. Germline trimming cut 5 bases from V and 6 bases from J; bases unmatched to any gene: 8. This CDR3 is CASSALGQGADGYTF. CDR3 coding DNA: TGTGCCAGCAGCGCCCTCGGACAGGGGGCGGATGGCTACACCTTC.

This clone was counted only a few times. The V call is TRBV7-9, the J call TRBJ2-3; TRBD1 matches 9 bases. The J segment lost 3 bases and the V segment lost 2 bases, leaving 9 bases of the junction unmatched. This CDR3 has 17 amino acids. Germline V gene data show CDR1 as SEHNR and CDR2 as FQNEAQ (reference sequence). CDR3 region: CASSLMADRGSTDTQYF. CDR3 in DNA: TGTGCCAGCAGCTTAATGGCGGACAGGGGTTCGACAGATACGCAGTATTTT.

The chain joins TRBV11-2 to TRBJ1-1; unclear D gene. Trimming shortened V by 1 base and J by 6 bases, and 6 bases separated the two germline ends. CDR3 length: 12 residues. Germline V gene lookup returns CDR1 SGHAT and CDR2 FQNNGV. CDR3 sequence reads: CASSLVAAEAFF. CDR3 bases: TGTGCCAGCAGCTTAGTAGCCGCTGAAGCTTTCTTT.

The genes are TRBV6-1 and TRBJ1-5; D is ambiguous. Germline V gene lookup returns CDR1 MNHNS and CDR2 SASEGT. The V end was cut by 2 bases, the J end by 7 bases, with 9 bases between. The CDR3 consists of 13 residues. The CDR3 region has the DNA TGTGCCAGCAGTGAAAGAGAGTACCAGCCCCAGCATTTT. This encodes CASSEREYQPQHF.

The V gene is TRBV5-1, the J gene TRBJ2-7; 10 bases line up with TRBD1. Germline trimming cut 4 bases from V and 2 bases from J; bases unmatched to any gene: 3. This CDR3 is built from 14 residues. Germline loops: CDR1 SGHRS, CDR2 YFSETQ. CDR3 region: CASSTGTGAYEQYF. As DNA, the CDR3 is TGCGCCAGCAGCACCGGGACAGGGGCCTACGAGCAGTACTTC.

This chain joins TRBV11-2 and TRBJ2-7; 7 bases agree with TRBD2. Germline V gene sequence: CDR1 SGHAT, CDR2 FQNNGV. The CDR3 contains 16 residues. Trimming cost V 5 bases and J 4 bases; bases outside gene matches: 14. CDR3 DNA: TGTGCCAGCAGCCACACCGGCGGGAGAGTTGGGTACGAGCAGTACTTC. Protein sequence: CASSHTGGRVGYEQYF.

The table lists this clone with a count of one. The chain links TRBV6-1 to TRBJ2-2; D is perhaps TRBD1 (6 bases). Trimming stripped 6 bases from V and 6 bases from J, with 14 bases between. This CDR3 is built from 14 residues. Per germline, CDR1 MNHNS and CDR2 SASEGT. This CDR3 is CASRQQGRAGELFF. CDR3 sequence (DNA): TGTGCCAGCAGGCAGCAGGGGCGGGCCGGGGAGCTGTTTTTT.